The present T cell receptor (beta chain) was sequenced within a study of blood T cells in healthy people across ages. This clonotype was seen more than once but under ten times. Germline V gives CDR1 SGHAT, CDR2 FQNNGV. The CDR3 runs to 13 residues. The germline V and J ends were trimmed by 3 bases and 5 bases, with 8 bases remaining between them. The second PCR ran roughly 6 to 11 cycles with a sample-barcoded 5' primer and J-beta primers. A single record per CDR3 protein comes from TCRdb applying MiXCR to the 5' RACE reads. The data show around 1,800,000 distinct CDR3 sequences, about two fifths seen once.

This sequence was found in a human donor in good health. The chain couples TRBV11-2 to TRBJ2-1; D remains unclear. The material sequenced was blood. The DNA for the CDR3 is TGTGCCAGCAGCTTTGATTCCCACAATGAGCAGTTCTTC. Amino acids: CASSFDSHNEQFF.